Only a few counts were recorded for the clone carrying this T cell receptor (beta chain). This record belongs to a study of early T cells in non-severe SARS-CoV-2 infection. In TCRdb, the 5' RACE reads were re-called with MiXCR into one record per CDR3 protein. The repertoire includes approximately 60,000 distinct CDR3 sequences, roughly an eighth of them detected once, and about 3% sits in the top ten. From germline, CDR1 is SNHLY and CDR2 FYNNEI. The CDR3 spans 14 residues. The trim removed 8 bases at V and 2 bases at J, leaving 8 bases unmatched. The gene calls are TRBV2 and TRBJ2-7; the match to TRBD1 covers 8 bases. Sequencing was performed on whole blood. The TCR originated in an adult who was a healthcare worker with PCR-confirmed SARS-CoV-2 infection or an uninfected control (not recorded which). The CDR3 protein is CASGGQGNPYEQYF. The CDR3 DNA reads TGTGCCAGCGGAGGACAGGGTAATCCCTACGAGCAGTACTTC.